Shown below are 20 T cell receptor beta chains from a single sample sequenced in a study of blood T cells in healthy people across ages. It was with a sample-barcoded 5' primer and a J-beta primer mix that a second PCR of about 7 to 12 cycles was run. TCRdb ran MiXCR on the 5' RACE reads and lists one entry per CDR3 protein. Altogether some 710,000 distinct CDR3 sequences are present, around 50% being singletons, with the ten largest covering about a sixth. Specimen: blood. The receptors derive from a man aged 80 or over in good health.

The V gene is TRBV24-1, the J gene TRBJ2-5, with D unclear. CDR3 length equals 13 residues. The germline CDR1 and CDR2 sequences are KGHDR and SFDVKD. Trimming stripped 2 bases from V and 2 bases from J, with 5 bases between. CDR3 sequence (DNA): TGTGCCACCAGTGATTCAAGACAAGAGACCCAGTACTTC. It encodes CATSDSRQETQYF.

This clonotype was counted once. The V call is TRBV7-2, the J call TRBJ2-1, with no clear D. CDR1 is SGHTA, CDR2 FQGNSA, per germline. V lost 5 bases and J 7 bases, leaving 15 bases between the germline ends. CDR3 length: 14 amino acids. This CDR3 reads CASSVSSMRNEQFF. The CDR3 DNA reads TGTGCCAGCAGCGTAAGTAGTATGAGGAATGAGCAGTTCTTC.

There are many counts of this clonotype. The chain has TRBV9 and TRBJ2-3, with 9 bases that match TRBD2. The CDR3 totals 15 residues. J lost 2 bases, V lost 4 bases, and 5 bases had no gene match. Germline CDR1 reads SGDLS; CDR2 reads YYNGEE. DNA of the CDR3: TGTGCCAGCAGCCTGGGACTAGCATTCACAGATACGCAGTATTTT. It specifies CASSLGLAFTDTQYF.

This clonotype was seen a handful of times. The V call is TRBV20-1, the J call TRBJ1-2; D is possibly TRBD1 (6 bases). Per germline, CDR1 DFQATT and CDR2 SNEGSKA (reference sequence). Trimming stripped 1 base from V and 7 bases from J, with 16 bases between. The CDR3 contains 14 residues. The CDR3 protein is CSARVTGWGLGYTF. CDR3 sequence (DNA): TGCAGTGCTAGAGTTACAGGGTGGGGTCTTGGCTACACCTTC.

This clonotype was seen more than once but under ten times. The CDR3 nucleotides are TGTGCCAGCAGACTTTCCGCAGTGGATACGCAGTATTTT. Residues: CASRLSAVDTQYF. The J gene is TRBJ2-3, the V gene TRBV28; the D is unclear. The CDR3 is made up of 13 amino acids. V was cut by 6 bases and J by 6 bases, with 13 bases left in between. Looked up from germline, CDR1 is MDHEN and CDR2 is SYDVKM.

This clonotype was counted ten times or more. V usage is TRBV7-2 and J usage is TRBJ2-1; the D is unclear. The CDR3 is 13 residues long. Germline CDR1 and CDR2: SGHTA and FQGNSA. The V end lost 4 bases, the J end lost 12 bases, and 16 bases lay between the germline ends. CDR3 region: CASSSLRSSGQFF. The DNA for the CDR3 is TGTGCCAGCAGCTCGCTCAGGAGTAGTGGGCAGTTCTTC.

The gene calls are TRBV5-6 and TRBJ1-2; 10 nucleotides match TRBD1. CDR1 SGHDT and CDR2 YYEEEE come from the germline V gene. The CDR3 contains 14 residues. Trimming cost V 3 bases and J 8 bases; bases outside gene matches: 7. CDR3 in amino acids: CASSSGQGLEGYTF. CDR3 nucleotide sequence: TGTGCCAGCAGCTCGGGACAGGGGCTTGAAGGCTACACCTTC.

The V gene is TRBV10-1, the J gene TRBJ2-4; weak D call: TRBD1 (5 bases). Germline CDR1 is WNHNN and CDR2 is SYGVQD (reference sequence). V was pared by 0 bases and J by 6 bases, with 12 bases between. The CDR3 extends over 15 amino acids. Here the CDR3 DNA reads TGCGCCAGCAGTGAGTCCCAGGGCCCCGCAAACATTCAGTACTTC. It encodes CASSESQGPANIQYF.

The rearrangement joins TRBV7-6 to TRBJ2-1, with TRBD1 matching 7 bases. Germline CDR1 reads SGHVS; CDR2 reads FNYEAQ. V dropped 2 bases and J dropped 4; count of bases not matched to a gene: 2. The length of the CDR3 is 14 residues. The CDR3 sequence: CASSLTGVYNEQFF. The CDR3 DNA sequence: TGTGCCAGCAGCTTAACAGGGGTTTACAATGAGCAGTTCTTC.

This clonotype came up a few times. This chain uses TRBV7-2 with TRBJ2-7; 7 nucleotides line up with TRBD2. This CDR3 is 15 amino acids long. Germline CDR1 and CDR2: SGHTA and FQGNSA. J lost 5 bases, V lost 3 bases, and 10 bases had no gene match. Here the CDR3 reads CASSLFGGSLNEQYF. CDR3 in DNA: TGTGCCAGCAGCTTGTTTGGCGGGAGTCTCAACGAGCAGTACTTC. The complete variable domain, with remaining parts taken from reference TRBV7-2 and TRBJ2-7, reads GAGVSQSPSNKVTEKGKDVELRCDPISGHTALYWYRQSLGQGLEFLIYFQGNSAPDKSGLPSDRFSAERTGGSVSTLTIQRTQQEDSAVYLCASSLFGGSLNEQYFGPGTRLTVT.

V usage is TRBV3-1 and J usage is TRBJ1-4, with 7 bases aligning to TRBD1. CDR3 length: 14 residues. With 4 bases clipped from V and 9 bases from J, the junction kept 8 bases outside the gene matches. CDR1 LGHDT and CDR2 YNNKEL come from the germline V gene (reference sequence). CDR3 in amino acids: CASSPYRDSQKLFF. The CDR3 DNA sequence: TGTGCCAGCAGCCCGTACCGGGACAGTCAAAAACTGTTTTTT. The full variable domain, in which reference TRBV3-1 and TRBJ1-4 provide the parts outside the CDR3, is DTAVSQTPKYLVTQMGNDKSIKCEQNLGHDTMYWYKQDSKKFLKIMFSYNNKELIINETVPNRFSPKSPDKAHLNLHINSLELGDSAVYFCASSPYRDSQKLFFGSGTQLSVL.

The CDR3 region has the DNA TGTGCCAGCAGCCAAGGAGGCGGTAACCCCTATAGGCCCCAGTTCTTC. This gives the protein CASSQGGGNPYRPQFF. The chain recombines TRBV14 with TRBJ2-1, with D unclear. Trimming pared 1 base from V and 13 bases from J, leaving 23 bases between. CDR1 is SGHDN, CDR2 FVKESK, per germline. The CDR3 length is 16 residues.

Note on this clonotype: A read error is possible here, since a much larger clone lies one base away. Given the absence of the conserved phenylalanine or tryptophan at the CDR3 end, a read error is likely. The J gene is TRBJ2-1, the V gene TRBV28; D gene ambiguous. With 4 bases removed from V and 2 bases from J, the gap between germline ends came to 12 bases. Germline V gene sequence: CDR1 MDHEN, CDR2 SYDVKM. CDR3 length: 15 amino acids. CDR3 sequence reads: CASSSPGKAYNEQFL. Written as DNA, the CDR3 is TGTGCCAGCAGTTCGCCTGGGAAGGCCTACAATGAGCAGTTCTTG.

This clonotype showed up many times. This chain connects TRBV7-2 to TRBJ2-7, with 11 bases identical to TRBD2. Germline V CDR1 and CDR2: SGHTA, FQGNSA. Trimming cost V 5 bases and J 3 bases; bases outside gene matches: 6. The CDR3 runs 15 residues. CDR3 sequence reads: CASSLTSGTNYEQYF. The DNA of the CDR3 is TGTGCCAGCAGCCTGACTAGCGGGACGAACTACGAGCAGTACTTC.

V usage is TRBV12-3 or TRBV12-4 and J usage is TRBJ2-7; D ambiguous. This CDR3 has 13 amino acids. With 5 bases removed from V and 4 bases from J, the gap between germline ends came to 12 bases. The DNA for the CDR3 is TGTGCCAGCAGTGTCAACGTCGGTTACGAGCAGTACTTC. It encodes CASSVNVGYEQYF.

The V and J genes are TRBV12-3 or TRBV12-4 and TRBJ2-4; D call uncertain. The J call may be mistaken, given a closer DNA end match to TRBJ2-7. This CDR3 is 12 amino acids long. DNA for the CDR3: TGTGCCAGCAGGTATGCGGCTGGCGAGCAGTACTTC. It specifies CASRYAAGEQYF.

The chain uses TRBV6-5 and TRBJ2-1; D is ambiguous. The V gene lost 6 bases and the J gene lost 13 bases, with 25 bases spanning the gap. Germline values: CDR1 MNHEY, CDR2 SVGAGI. This CDR3 has 15 residues. CDR3 amino acids: CASRKTTPGEETQFF. In DNA form, the CDR3 reads TGTGCCAGCAGGAAGACAACGCCAGGCGAAGAGACCCAGTTCTTC.

To note about this clonotype: A clone one base away is much larger, so this may be a read error. The V gene is TRBV29-1, the J gene TRBJ2-5; 9 nucleotides align to TRBD1. This CDR3 spans 11 amino acids. V lost 6 bases to trimming and J lost 11 bases; unmatched junction nucleotides: 7. The germline V gene has CDR1 SQVTM and CDR2 ANQGSEA. The chain's CDR3 is CSVWTGAVQYF. The DNA for the CDR3 is TGCAGCGTCTGGACAGGGGCCGTGCAGTACTTC. The full variable domain, its missing parts supplied by reference TRBV29-1 and TRBJ2-5, is SAVISQKPSRDICQRGTSLTIQCQVDSQVTMMFWYRQQPGQSLTLIATANQGSEATYESGFVIDKFPISRPNLTFSTLTVSNMSPEDSSIYLCSVWTGAVQYFGPGTRLLVL.

A few counts support this clonotype. The chain has TRBV7-8 and TRBJ2-3; D is ambiguous. Trimming cost V 10 bases and J 1 base, with 12 bases left between them. This CDR3 contains 13 residues. Germline assignment: CDR1 SGHVS and CDR2 FQNEAQ. CDR3 region: CATIRAGTDTQYF. The CDR3 bases are TGTGCCACCATAAGGGCGGGCACAGATACGCAGTATTTT. Full variable domain (rest looked up from reference TRBV7-8 and TRBJ2-3): GAGVSQSPRYKVAKRGQDVALRCDPISGHVSLFWYQQALGQGPEFLTYFQNEAQLDKSGLPSDRFFAERPEGSVSTLKIQRTQQEDSAVYLCATIRAGTDTQYFGPGTRLTVL.

The CDR3 DNA reads as TGTGCCAGCAGTTCTACAGGGAGCCGCACAGATACGCAGTATTTT. It yields the protein CASSSTGSRTDTQYF. The V gene is TRBV6-2 or TRBV6-3, the J gene TRBJ2-3; D perhaps matches TRBD1 (6 bases). The ends were cut back, 4 bases at V and 1 base at J, with 12 bases in the middle. The germline V gene has CDR1 MNHEY and CDR2 SVGEGT. The CDR3 consists of 15 residues.